These 17 T cell receptor beta chains were sequenced from one sample in a study of response to subunit inactivated influenza vaccine. TCRdb re-derived calls from the RT-PCR reads in MiXCR, one entry per CDR3 protein. The table records roughly 500,000 distinct CDR3 sequences, more than 15% of them present only once. The specimen comprised CD4+ T cells sorted from PBMCs, sampled around 2 years after vaccination. These TCRs come from a man aged 50 to 69 who received an inactivated influenza vaccine.

This clonotype was picked up one time. The chain is built from TRBV20-1 and TRBJ2-7; 8 positions agree with TRBD1. V lost 4 bases to trimming and J lost 2 bases; unmatched junction nucleotides: 10. The CDR3 runs to 15 residues. Germline values: CDR1 DFQATT, CDR2 SNEGSKA (reference sequence). CDR3 sequence: CSATNGDRRTYEQYF. For the CDR3, the DNA is TGCAGTGCTACGAATGGGGACAGGCGAACCTACGAGCAGTACTTC.

A few counts support this clonotype. The chain employs TRBV5-1 and TRBJ2-3; weak D call: TRBD2 (5 bases). The germline V and J ends were trimmed by 5 bases and 0 bases, with 16 bases remaining between them. In germline, CDR1 is SGHRS, CDR2 YFSETQ. The CDR3 spans 16 residues. The CDR3 here is CASSRGDRGSTDTQYF. In DNA form, the CDR3 reads TGCGCCAGCAGTCGCGGAGATCGGGGTAGCACAGATACGCAGTATTTT.

The J gene is TRBJ2-3, the V gene TRBV29-1, with 7 bases matching TRBD2. V lost 0 bases, J lost 9 bases, and 3 bases stayed unmatched. Germline CDR1 is SQVTM and CDR2 is ANQGSEA. The CDR3 has 12 residues. The CDR3 DNA reads as TGCAGCGTTGAAGACCCCGGGGGGACGCAGTATTTT. Encoded protein: CSVEDPGGTQYF.

This clonotype was detected a few times. The V call is TRBV20-1, the J call TRBJ2-7; 7 bases are shared with TRBD1. V lost 4 bases, J lost 2 bases, and 8 bases stayed unmatched. CDR1 is DFQATT and CDR2 is SNEGSKA in the germline V gene (reference sequence). The CDR3 is made up of 14 amino acids. The CDR3 DNA reads as TGCAGTGCTACTATTCCGGGACAGACCTACGAGCAGTACTTC. Amino acid sequence: CSATIPGQTYEQYF.

This sequence joins TRBV10-3 and TRBJ1-2; 8 positions match TRBD1. V was pared by 6 bases and J by 5 bases, with 8 bases of the junction left unmatched. CDR1 and CDR2 from the germline V gene are ENHRY and SYGVKD. The CDR3 sequence is 14 residues long. The CDR3 coding sequence is TGTGCCATCAGCGCAACCCAGGGGGCGTATGGCTACACCTTC. This codes for CAISATQGAYGYTF.

Here the CDR3 reads CASSSGPGMEKLFF. Here the CDR3 DNA reads TGCGCCAGCAGCTCCGGACCAGGGATGGAAAAACTGTTTTTT. The gene calls are TRBV5-1 and TRBJ1-4; possible D gene TRBD1, 5 bases. The CDR3 has 14 amino acids. Germline values: CDR1 SGHRS, CDR2 YFSETQ. With 3 bases removed from V and 8 bases from J, the gap between germline ends came to 14 bases.

The chain uses TRBV11-3 and TRBJ2-2; D is uncertain. V was pared by 5 bases and J by 5 bases, with 9 bases between. Per germline, CDR1 SGHNT and CDR2 YENEEA. The CDR3 loop spans 13 amino acids. The CDR3 sequence is CASSQEGTGELFF. The CDR3 region has the DNA TGTGCCAGCAGCCAGGAAGGTACCGGGGAGCTGTTTTTT.

This clonotype was detected only a few times. The V gene is TRBV19, the J gene TRBJ1-2, with 7 bases lining up with TRBD1. V lost 7 bases, J lost 2 bases, and 10 bases stayed unmatched. Per the germline V gene, CDR1 is LNHDA and CDR2 is SQIVND (reference sequence). The CDR3 consists of 15 residues. For the CDR3, the DNA is TGTGCCAGTAAGTTAACCGGGACAGACAACTATGGCTACACCTTC. Translated: CASKLTGTDNYGYTF.

The J gene is TRBJ2-1, the V gene TRBV28; D gene unclear. The length of the CDR3 is 13 residues. Trimming stripped 6 bases from V and 5 bases from J, with 11 bases between. Germline assignment: CDR1 MDHEN and CDR2 SYDVKM. CDR3 nucleotide sequence: TGTGCCAGCAGCCGACCTGAGCACAATGAGCAGTTCTTC. The encoded protein is CASSRPEHNEQFF. The full variable domain, with the rest looked up from reference TRBV28 and TRBJ2-1, is DVKVTQSSRYLVKRTGEKVFLECVQDMDHENMFWYRQDPGLGLRLIYFSYDVKMKEKGDIPEGYSVSREKKERFSLILESASTNQTSMYLCASSRPEHNEQFFGPGTRLTVL.

The chain uses TRBV4-3 and TRBJ2-7; 8 bases line up with TRBD1. CDR1 is LGHNA and CDR2 is YSLEER in the germline V gene. This CDR3 region has 15 residues. V lost 2 bases, J lost 1 base, and 4 bases stayed unmatched. The CDR3 loop reads CASSQQTGESYEQYF. The CDR3 coding sequence is TGCGCCAGCAGCCAACAGACAGGGGAGTCCTACGAGCAGTACTTC.

The CDR3 reads CSAWVGGYTEAFF. CDR3 in DNA: TGCAGTGCGTGGGTGGGGGGTTACACTGAAGCTTTCTTT. This chain uses TRBV20-1 with TRBJ1-1, with D maybe TRBD1 (5 bases). Trimming shortened V by 6 bases and J by 3 bases, and 14 bases separated the two germline ends. The CDR3 runs to 13 residues. Germline CDR1 DFQATT, CDR2 SNEGSKA (reference sequence).

This clonotype was detected ten times or more. V usage is TRBV6-6 and J usage is TRBJ2-1, with unresolved D. Trimming pared 6 bases from V and 10 bases from J, leaving 13 bases between. The V gene's germline CDR1 is MNHNY and CDR2 SVGAGI (reference sequence). There are 12 residues in the CDR3. The CDR3 spells CASRARMGEQFF. DNA of the CDR3: TGTGCCAGCAGGGCCCGAATGGGCGAGCAGTTCTTC.

This clonotype has at least ten counts. This chain joins TRBV10-1 and TRBJ2-1; 7 bases map to TRBD1. CDR3 length: 15 residues. Germline lookup yields CDR1 WNHNN and CDR2 SYGVQD (reference sequence). V gave up 6 bases and J gave up 8 bases; unmatched junction bases: 13. CDR3 sequence reads: CASSLGTVSNDEQFF. For the CDR3, the DNA is TGCGCCAGCAGCCTGGGGACAGTCTCAAACGATGAGCAGTTCTTC.

A few counts support this clonotype. V gene TRBV20-1 combines with J gene TRBJ2-5; TRBD2 aligns across 8 bases. V dropped 3 bases and J dropped 1; count of bases not matched to a gene: 7. The CDR3 is 15 residues long. Germline V gives CDR1 DFQATT, CDR2 SNEGSKA (reference sequence). CDR3 amino acids: CSARGLAGFQETQYF. The CDR3, as DNA: TGCAGTGCTAGGGGGCTAGCGGGCTTCCAAGAGACCCAGTACTTC.

The chain couples TRBV20-1 to TRBJ2-5, with 9 bases identical to TRBD2. Germline values: CDR1 DFQATT, CDR2 SNEGSKA (reference sequence). V shed 5 bases, J shed 2 bases, and the junction held 9 bases outside the gene matches. CDR3 length: 15 residues. In DNA form, the CDR3 reads TGCAGTGCTCCAAAACCGCTAGCGGGACAAGAGACCCAGTACTTC. Its protein product is CSAPKPLAGQETQYF.

This clonotype was found a few times. The V call is TRBV24-1, the J call TRBJ2-2, with D unclear. Germline lookup yields CDR1 KGHDR and CDR2 SFDVKD. The CDR3 is 13 amino acids. V was cut by 10 bases and J by 3 bases, with 11 bases left in between. The CDR3, as DNA: TGTGCCACTAACCTAGATCACACCGGGGAGCTGTTTTTT. This sequence encodes CATNLDHTGELFF.

This clonotype was picked up a small number of times. The chain uses TRBV29-1 and TRBJ2-1; 7 bases agree with TRBD1. Looked up from germline, CDR1 is SQVTM and CDR2 is ANQGSEA. After removal of 6 bases from V and 4 bases from J, the junction contained 12 bases not matched to a gene. The length of the CDR3 is 15 residues. CDR3 nucleotide sequence: TGCAGCGTGGGCCGACAGGGCCAGGGATACAATGAGCAGTTCTTC. It translates to CSVGRQGQGYNEQFF.